Below, 26 T cell receptor beta chains from the same sample are listed, as sequenced in a study of T-cell reconstitution after alpha-beta-depleted transplantation in children (dated by TCRdb to 2015 to 2016). The treatment or condition label, read with the paper, signifies: allogeneic hematopoietic cell transplantation with graft depleted of TCRalphabeta T cells and CD19 B cells. The method was PCR. The reads were generated on an Illumina HiSeq 2500. TCR libraries were prepared with molecular barcoding, using unique molecular identifiers to normalize TCRbeta repertoire quantification. Clones were called with MiXCR by TCRdb after fastp trimmed the public reads at Q25, and only in-frame beta chains were retained. Identical CDR3 protein sequences are pooled into one entry, listed with their most common genes and DNA. The sample data list roughly 120,000 distinct CDR3 sequences, and 23% of these were observed just once. Jointly, the top ten make up under 12% of the sample.

Sample: PBMCs, mostly from graft donor cells, taken 180 days after TCRalphabeta/CD19-depleted stem cell transplant. The origin of the receptors is a male patient aged 2-15 years who had a stem cell transplant for chronic granulomatous disease, so the T cells may come from the graft donor.

This clonotype has ten or more counts. The J gene is TRBJ2-7, the V gene TRBV20-1, with a weak D call TRBD2 (5 bases). The CDR3 runs to 14 residues. CDR1 is DFQATT and CDR2 is SNEGSKA in the germline V gene (reference sequence). V lost 0 bases, J lost 7 bases, and 16 bases lay in between. The CDR3 loop reads CSARDLDGITEQYF. In DNA form, the CDR3 reads TGCAGTGCTAGAGATCTCGACGGGATTACGGAGCAGTACTTC.

This clonotype was seen repeatedly, ten times or more. The J gene is TRBJ1-2, the V gene TRBV20-1; perhaps TRBD1 as D (6 bases). V lost 0 bases, J lost 6 bases, and 20 bases lay in between. From germline, CDR1 is DFQATT and CDR2 SNEGSKA (reference sequence). The CDR3 consists of 16 residues. CDR3 region: CSARDDGGGFAHGYTF. DNA for the CDR3: TGCAGTGCTAGAGATGATGGGGGCGGGTTTGCCCATGGCTACACCTTC.

This clonotype was seen more than once but under ten times. The J gene is TRBJ1-1, the V gene TRBV12-3 or TRBV12-4; possibly TRBD1 for D (6 bases). The CDR3 spans 13 residues. V lost 2 bases and J lost 6, with 10 bases in between. The CDR3 loop reads CASSLSRTAEAFF. CDR3 DNA: TGTGCCAGCAGTTTATCTCGGACAGCTGAAGCTTTCTTT.

The V and J genes are TRBV12-3 or TRBV12-4 and TRBJ2-6; the D gene is possibly TRBD2 (5 bases). The CDR3 spans 15 residues. Between the trimmed V and J ends, which lost 3 bases and 4 bases, there was a span of 10 bases. The CDR3 reads CASSFAEAGANVLTF. The CDR3 DNA sequence: TGTGCCAGCAGTTTTGCGGAGGCGGGGGCCAACGTCCTGACTTTC.

Notes on this clonotype: Germline is not matched at one junction end, which may reflect a read error. The chain joins TRBV7-2 to TRBJ1-4; D ambiguous. This CDR3 contains 15 residues. Germline V gives CDR1 SGHTA, CDR2 FQGNSA. This chain's CDR3 is CASSPVGGINEKLLF. For the CDR3, the DNA is TGTGCCAGCAGCCCCGTGGGAGGGATTAATGAAAAACTGTTGTTT.

The chain couples TRBV28 to TRBJ2-1, with 7 bases lining up with TRBD2. Germline CDR1 MDHEN, CDR2 SYDVKM. V was pared by 2 bases and J by 7 bases, with 5 bases of the junction left unmatched. The CDR3 covers 14 residues. CDR3 residues: CASSLRRGVNEQFF. The CDR3 DNA reads TGTGCCAGCAGTTTACGCCGGGGGGTAAATGAGCAGTTCTTC.

CDR3 loop: CASSETGRLTDTQYF. DNA of the CDR3: TGCGCCAGCAGTGAGACTGGGAGGCTCACAGATACGCAGTATTTT. The rearrangement uses TRBV10-1 and TRBJ2-3, with a weak D call TRBD2 (6 bases). The CDR3 loop spans 15 amino acids. Trimming took off 2 bases at V and 2 bases at J, with 11 bases between the two ends. Per germline, CDR1 WNHNN and CDR2 SYGVQD (reference sequence).

V usage is TRBV13 and J usage is TRBJ1-5; D is perhaps TRBD1 (5 bases). Trimming cost V 5 bases and J 7 bases, with 15 bases left between them. Looked up from germline, CDR1 is PRHDT and CDR2 is FYEKMQ (reference sequence). The CDR3 has 14 residues. In nucleotides, the CDR3 is TGTGCCAGCAGCCTCCAGGGTCTGTCCCAGCCCCAGCATTTT. It encodes CASSLQGLSQPQHF.

The J gene is TRBJ1-1, the V gene TRBV4-3; maybe TRBD1 (5 bases). V was cut by 4 bases and J by 3 bases, with 21 bases left in between. The length of the CDR3 is 17 residues. Germline V CDR1 and CDR2: LGHNA, YSLEER. The CDR3 DNA sequence: TGCGCCAGCAGCCTCGCGGGGCTCGGGTCGGGGGACACTGAAGCTTTCTTT. This translates into CASSLAGLGSGDTEAFF.

This clonotype was observed at least ten times. This rearrangement joins TRBV29-1 to TRBJ2-1; 8 nucleotides line up with TRBD1. The CDR3 spans 16 residues. Germline V CDR1 and CDR2: SQVTM, ANQGSEA. With V trimmed by 3 bases and J by 1 base, 8 bases remained unmatched. The CDR3 DNA is TGCAGCGTTGACAGCCAGGGGGCAGGGTCCTACAATGAGCAGTTCTTC. Residues: CSVDSQGAGSYNEQFF.

This clonotype was seen only once. CDR3 DNA sequence: TGTGCCACCAGTGATGCGGACCCTAGCTCCTACAATGAGCAGTTCTTC. This sequence encodes CATSDADPSSYNEQFF. V and J are TRBV24-1 and TRBJ2-1; D is undetermined. The length of the CDR3 is 16 residues. V gave up 3 bases and J gave up 0 bases, with 11 bases separating them. Germline V gene lookup returns CDR1 KGHDR and CDR2 SFDVKD.

This clonotype was picked up many times. The chain links TRBV10-3 to TRBJ2-3; 10 nucleotides line up with TRBD2. The V segment lost 7 bases and the J segment 0 bases; nucleotides outside the gene matches: 1. This CDR3 spans 14 amino acids. CDR1 and CDR2 from the germline V gene are ENHRY and SYGVKD. Written as DNA, the CDR3 is TGTGCCATCAAGGGACTAGCGAGCACAGATACGCAGTATTTT. Amino acid sequence: CAIKGLASTDTQYF.

The chain joins TRBV27 to TRBJ2-1; D call uncertain. CDR1 is MNHEY and CDR2 is SMNVEV in the germline V gene (reference sequence). V lost 6 bases, J lost 3 bases, and 12 bases lay in between. The CDR3 contains 14 residues. CDR3 protein: CASRMGYNYNEQFF. CDR3 in DNA: TGTGCCAGCAGGATGGGATACAACTACAATGAGCAGTTCTTC.

This clonotype was seen only a few times. The chain carries TRBV12-3 or TRBV12-4 and TRBJ2-1; D is unresolved. This CDR3 region has 13 residues. The V end was cut by 2 bases, the J end by 9 bases, with 11 bases between. This chain's CDR3 is CASSLMGYGEQFF. CDR3 DNA sequence: TGTGCCAGCAGTTTAATGGGCTACGGTGAGCAGTTCTTC.

This clonotype was counted between two and nine times. V usage is TRBV7-2 and J usage is TRBJ1-2, with a tentative D call TRBD1 (5 bases). The ends were cut back, 6 bases at V and 2 bases at J, with 13 bases in the middle. Germline V gives CDR1 SGHTA, CDR2 FQGNSA. The CDR3 spans 14 residues. The DNA of the CDR3 is TGTGCCAGCAGTCATGGGGGGGGAAACTATGGCTACACCTTC. It codes for CASSHGGGNYGYTF.

The V and J genes are TRBV10-1 and TRBJ2-2; 7 bases are shared with TRBD1. The junction had 2 bases not matched to a gene; V was cut back by 3 bases and J by 4 bases. The CDR3 extends over 14 amino acids. The V gene's germline CDR1 is WNHNN and CDR2 SYGVQD (reference sequence). The CDR3 loop is CASSEQGFTGELFF. CDR3 nucleotides: TGCGCCAGCAGTGAACAGGGGTTCACCGGGGAGCTGTTTTTT.

This clonotype was observed at least ten times. V and J are TRBV20-1 and TRBJ1-2; perhaps TRBD1 as D (5 bases). V shed 3 bases and J shed 4 bases, with 15 bases lying between them. Germline values: CDR1 DFQATT, CDR2 SNEGSKA (reference sequence). The CDR3 covers 14 residues. The CDR3 loop is CSASFPGSVYGYTF. In nucleotides, the CDR3 is TGCAGTGCTAGCTTCCCAGGGTCGGTCTATGGCTACACCTTC.

This clonotype has a count of ten or more. This chain joins TRBV28 and TRBJ2-7; the D is unclear. This CDR3 spans 16 amino acids. V dropped 3 bases and J dropped 2 bases, with 17 bases sitting between them. CDR1 and CDR2 (germline): MDHEN, SYDVKM. The CDR3 loop reads CASSFVAILPPYEQYF. The CDR3 bases are TGTGCCAGCAGTTTTGTGGCAATTCTCCCTCCCTACGAGCAGTACTTC.

This clonotype was seen at least ten times. This chain's CDR3 is CASSQIASGKPYEQYF. The CDR3 bases are TGTGCCAGCAGCCAAATAGCTAGCGGTAAACCCTACGAGCAGTACTTC. The chain has TRBV3-1 and TRBJ2-7; 7 nucleotides agree with TRBD2. Germline-derived CDR1 and CDR2 are LGHDT and YNNKEL (reference sequence). Losses at the gene ends were 2 bases for V and 2 bases for J; bases not matched to a gene: 9. This CDR3 has 16 residues.

This clonotype appeared a single time. The chain employs TRBV5-1 and TRBJ2-7, with 12 bases identical to TRBD2. The CDR3 runs to 17 residues. Germline V gene lookup returns CDR1 SGHRS and CDR2 YFSETQ. V was pared by 0 bases and J by 2 bases, with 6 bases of the junction left unmatched. CDR3 nucleotide sequence: TGCGCCAGCAGCTTGGGGACTAGCGGGGAAATCCCCTACGAGCAGTACTTC. Translation gives CASSLGTSGEIPYEQYF.

The chain has TRBV6-1 and TRBJ2-3; D unresolved. In germline, CDR1 is MNHNS, CDR2 SASEGT. The CDR3 is 15 amino acids. V lost 7 bases, J lost 1 base, and 15 bases lay in between. In nucleotides, the CDR3 is TGTGCCAGCATTCAGACTGGAGCCGGCACAGATACGCAGTATTTT. It specifies CASIQTGAGTDTQYF.

This clonotype came up many times. V usage is TRBV29-1 and J usage is TRBJ2-7; D possibly corresponds to TRBD2 (5 bases). V was trimmed by 3 bases and J by 2 bases, leaving 11 bases between them. The CDR3 runs to 13 residues. The V gene's germline CDR1 is SQVTM and CDR2 ANQGSEA. The CDR3 nucleotides read TGCAGCGTTGAGTCACGGGAAACCTACGAGCAGTACTTC. It encodes CSVESRETYEQYF.

This chain links TRBV4-3 with TRBJ2-1; 9 bases fit TRBD2. The CDR3 runs 17 residues. CDR1 and CDR2 (germline): LGHNA, YSLEER. Trimming took 1 base from V and 6 from J; bases not matched to a gene: 10. CDR3: CASSQGPARGGFNEQFF. DNA for the CDR3: TGCGCCAGCAGCCAAGGTCCTGCGCGGGGGGGCTTCAATGAGCAGTTCTTC.

The chain joins TRBV5-5 to TRBJ1-4; D perhaps matches TRBD1 (5 bases). The CDR3 extends over 13 amino acids. Looked up from germline, CDR1 is SGHKS and CDR2 is YYEKEE (reference sequence). Trimming cost V 1 base and J 12 bases, with 13 bases left between them. The chain's CDR3 is CASSLTQGMELFF. As DNA, the CDR3 is TGTGCCAGCAGCTTGACGCAGGGAATGGAACTGTTTTTT.

This clonotype is a singleton in its sample. The CDR3 coding sequence is TGCGCCAGCAGCGCACGGACTTTCAGCACAGATACGCAGTATTTT. Protein product: CASSARTFSTDTQYF. This rearrangement joins TRBV5-1 to TRBJ2-3; the D gene is possibly TRBD2 (5 bases). The CDR3 covers 15 residues. Between the trimmed V and J ends, which lost 4 bases and 0 bases, there was a span of 12 bases. CDR1 is SGHRS and CDR2 is YFSETQ in the germline V gene.

This clonotype has only a few counts. The chain combines TRBV15 with TRBJ1-5; the D gene is possibly TRBD1 (5 bases). This CDR3 comprises 15 residues. Germline CDR1 reads LNHNV; CDR2 reads YYDKDF (reference sequence). With 1 base removed from V and 5 bases from J, the gap between germline ends came to 12 bases. The chain's CDR3 is CATSRADSLYQPQHF. The CDR3 DNA reads TGTGCCACCAGCAGAGCCGACAGTCTATATCAGCCCCAGCATTTT.